The 27 T cell receptor beta chains presented below share a single source sample, sequenced in a study of OX40 agonist ivuxolimab in advanced cancers. The assay was immunoSEQ multiplex PCR, and TCRdb's table has in-frame clones only and misses some. The repertoire has roughly 72,000 clones, nearly 90% of them found once; the top ten carry about 10%. The specimen was CD4+ or CD8+ T cells sorted from blood, collected in a trial of the OX40 agonist ivuxolimab. The receptors were gathered from an adult with an advanced solid tumor such as melanoma, head and neck, liver or kidney cancer.

The chain carries TRBV5-1 and TRBJ1-1; the match to TRBD1 covers 10 bases. The CDR3 runs 15 residues. Germline V gene lookup returns CDR1 SGHRS and CDR2 YFSETQ. Trimming took 0 bases from V and 6 from J; bases not matched to a gene: 5. The CDR3 DNA reads as TGCGCCAGCAGCTTGGCGGACAGGGGGAATGCTGAAGCTTTCTTT. Protein sequence: CASSLADRGNAEAFF.

The chain has TRBV4-1 and TRBJ2-1; weak D call: TRBD2 (5 bases). Germline lookup yields CDR1 MGHRA and CDR2 YSYEKL. V shed 4 bases and J shed 1 base, with 17 bases lying between them. The CDR3 has 17 amino acids. The CDR3 region is CASSPVGERKSYNEQFF. In DNA, the CDR3 is TGCGCCAGCAGCCCCGTTGGGGAGCGGAAATCCTACAATGAGCAGTTCTTC.

The chain couples TRBV6-5 to TRBJ2-2, with 7 bases identical to TRBD1. The CDR3 runs to 15 residues. In germline, CDR1 is MNHEY, CDR2 SVGAGI. V dropped 6 bases and J dropped 4; count of bases not matched to a gene: 8. CDR3 sequence (DNA): TGTGCCAGCAGCACACAGGGGCGCGGCACCGGGGAGCTGTTTTTT. Its protein product is CASSTQGRGTGELFF.

V is TRBV6-5 and J is TRBJ1-2; D is ambiguous. The ends were cut back, 3 bases at V and 6 bases at J, with 11 bases in the middle. Germline-derived CDR1 and CDR2 are MNHEY and SVGAGI. The CDR3 spans 13 residues. The CDR3, as DNA: TGTGCCAGCAGTTATCATGACGGAGATGGCTACACCTTC. It is translated as CASSYHDGDGYTF.

V usage is TRBV5-7 and J usage is TRBJ2-2; no firm D call. TRBV5-7 is identified as an open reading frame with a role that is uncertain. V was shortened by 3 bases and J by 0 bases, with 12 bases between the two germline ends. The CDR3 is 16 residues long. In DNA form, the CDR3 reads TGTGCCAGCAGCTCGGAGATGTACGCGAACACCGGGGAGCTGTTTTTT. It yields the protein CASSSEMYANTGELFF.

The chain uses TRBV7-9 and TRBJ2-3; D might be TRBD2 (6 bases). Germline-derived CDR1 and CDR2 are SEHNR and FQNEAQ (reference sequence). With 1 base removed from V and 10 bases from J, the gap between germline ends came to 9 bases. The CDR3 sequence is 12 residues long. The CDR3 is CASSLDGRPQYF. The CDR3 DNA is TGTGCCAGCAGCTTAGACGGGAGACCGCAGTATTTT.

The chain combines TRBV6-5 with TRBJ2-1; D possibly uses TRBD1 or TRBD2 (5 bases each). Trimming cost V 0 bases and J 8 bases, with 14 bases left between them. The germline V gene encodes CDR1 MNHEY and CDR2 SVGAGI. The CDR3 has 15 amino acids. The CDR3 region is CASSYSGTLVYEQFF. The CDR3, as DNA: TGTGCCAGCAGTTACTCGGGGACCCTCGTTTATGAGCAGTTCTTC.

The rearrangement links TRBV6-1 to TRBJ2-2, with TRBD1 matching 7 bases. There are 13 residues in the CDR3. Germline assignment: CDR1 MNHNS and CDR2 SASEGT. CDR3: CTYRDSNTGELFF. DNA of the CDR3: TGTACGTATCGGGACAGCAACACCGGGGAGCTGTTTTTT.

The V call is TRBV18, the J call TRBJ2-6, with a weak D call TRBD1 (5 bases). The germline CDR1 and CDR2 sequences are KGHSH and LQKENI. The V end was cut by 3 bases, the J end by 3 bases, with 21 bases between. The CDR3 loop spans 19 amino acids. CDR3 in DNA: TGTGCCAGCTCACCGCTGACGGCGAAAGGGGCGTATGGGGCCAACGTCCTGACTTTC. Its translation is CASSPLTAKGAYGANVLTF.

This chain uses TRBV6-5 with TRBJ1-1; TRBD1 matches at 9 bases. The length of the CDR3 is 16 residues. V was clipped by 3 bases and J by 5 bases; unmatched bases: 10. Per the germline V gene, CDR1 is MNHEY and CDR2 is SVGAGI. Written as DNA, the CDR3 is TGTGCCAGCAGTTATTGGACGGGACAGGGAAAAACTGAAGCTTTCTTT. It codes for CASSYWTGQGKTEAFF.

A single count supports this clone. This chain joins TRBV4-2 and TRBJ2-3; 13 bases fit TRBD2. CDR1 and CDR2 from the germline V gene are LGHNA and YNFKEQ. The J segment lost 4 bases and the V segment lost 3 bases, leaving 10 bases of the junction unmatched. This CDR3 is built from 18 residues. CDR3 DNA: TGTGCCAGCAGCCAGCCTACTAGCGGGGGGGCCGAGGCAGATACGCAGTATTTT. Encoded protein: CASSQPTSGGAEADTQYF.

The CDR3 nucleotides read TGTGCCAGCAGCTATACAGGGTATCGCACCGGGGAGCTGTTTTTT. Amino acids: CASSYTGYRTGELFF. This chain joins TRBV7-9 and TRBJ2-2; perhaps TRBD1 as D (6 bases). Trimming stripped 4 bases from V and 4 bases from J, with 13 bases between. The CDR3 has 15 residues. The germline gives CDR1 SEHNR, CDR2 FQNEAQ (reference sequence).

The chain uses TRBV5-1 and TRBJ2-5; TRBD1 aligns across 9 bases. Looked up from germline, CDR1 is SGHRS and CDR2 is YFSETQ. With V trimmed by 4 bases and J by 2 bases, 6 bases remained unmatched. The CDR3 extends over 15 amino acids. The CDR3 region has the DNA TGCGCCAGCAGCGGACAGGGGAGTCAGCAAGAGACCCAGTACTTC. Protein sequence: CASSGQGSQQETQYF.

The rearrangement links TRBV5-6 to TRBJ2-5; TRBD1 matches at 9 bases. V lost 4 bases, J lost 2 bases, and 3 bases stayed unmatched. Germline V CDR1 and CDR2: SGHDT, YYEEEE. The CDR3 length is 14 residues. Here the CDR3 reads CASSRDRVQETQYF. The CDR3, as DNA: TGTGCCAGCAGCCGGGACAGGGTACAAGAGACCCAGTACTTC.

The rearrangement joins TRBV6-6 to TRBJ1-5, with D unresolved. Trimming took 11 bases from V and 5 from J, leaving 13 bases between them. The CDR3 has 12 residues. Germline assignment: CDR1 MNHNY and CDR2 SVGAGI (reference sequence). CDR3 coding DNA: TGTGCCGGTCAGAGTGGGGATCAGCCCCAGCATTTT. Its protein is CAGQSGDQPQHF.

This clone was detected only once. The V and J genes are TRBV19 and TRBJ2-3; 12 bases are a match to TRBD2. Trimming took 4 bases from V and 3 from J; bases not matched to a gene: 5. This CDR3 comprises 16 residues. Germline loops: CDR1 LNHDA, CDR2 SQIVND (reference sequence). The CDR3 protein is CASSTRLAGDTDTQYF. CDR3 DNA sequence: TGTGCCAGTAGTACCAGACTAGCGGGGGATACAGATACGCAGTATTTT.

This clone was observed a single time. The chain is built from TRBV5-1 and TRBJ2-7; possible D gene TRBD1, 5 bases. Trimming pared 3 bases from V and 2 bases from J, leaving 9 bases between. CDR3 length equals 13 residues. Germline values: CDR1 SGHRS, CDR2 YFSETQ. CDR3 nucleotides: TGCGCCAGCAGCTCGGTCAGGGCCTACGAGCAGTACTTC. This sequence encodes CASSSVRAYEQYF.

The chain is built from TRBV6-1 and TRBJ1-5, with a weak D call TRBD1 (5 bases). The V and J ends lost 4 bases and 5 bases respectively, with 15 bases between them. The CDR3 loop spans 15 amino acids. From germline, CDR1 is MNHNS and CDR2 SASEGT. The CDR3 nucleotides are TGTGCCAGCAGTGCCCAGACGTTGGGGGATCAGCCCCAGCATTTT. It codes for CASSAQTLGDQPQHF.

This chain joins TRBV19 and TRBJ1-1; D is ambiguous. V dropped 5 bases and J dropped 0 bases, with 4 bases sitting between them. Per the germline V gene, CDR1 is LNHDA and CDR2 is SQIVND (reference sequence). The CDR3 loop spans 12 amino acids. The CDR3 loop reads CASSRMNTEAFF. The DNA of the CDR3 is TGTGCCAGTAGTCGCATGAACACTGAAGCTTTCTTT.

This chain connects TRBV11-2 to TRBJ2-2; D is unresolved. Germline CDR1 and CDR2: SGHAT and FQNNGV. The V gene lost 6 bases and the J gene lost 3 bases, with 8 bases spanning the gap. This CDR3 region has 13 residues. Here the CDR3 reads CASRTIYTGELFF. The DNA for the CDR3 is TGTGCCAGCAGGACCATCTACACCGGGGAGCTGTTTTTT.

The chain uses TRBV11-2 and TRBJ2-7, with 13 bases matching TRBD2. The CDR3 is made up of 19 amino acids. Germline V CDR1 and CDR2: SGHAT, FQNNGV. Trimming took 2 bases from V and 4 from J; bases not matched to a gene: 14. CDR3 in amino acids: CASSLPSTGTSGTLYEQYF. CDR3 nucleotide sequence: TGTGCCAGCAGCTTACCGTCTACAGGGACTAGCGGGACATTATACGAGCAGTACTTC.

CDR3 DNA sequence: TGCGCCAGCAGCCAAGAAGAACTATCCACAGATACGCAGTATTTT. This translates into CASSQEELSTDTQYF. V and J are TRBV4-1 and TRBJ2-3; no clear D. CDR3 length: 15 residues. Trimming left V 0 bases short and J 2 bases short, with 9 bases between. Germline values: CDR1 MGHRA, CDR2 YSYEKL.

Worth noting for this clone: At one boundary the junction diverges from the germline segment, which might be a read error. The chain joins TRBV7-2 to TRBJ2-3, with D perhaps TRBD1 (6 bases). The CDR3 runs to 13 residues. Germline assignment: CDR1 SGHTA and CDR2 FQGNSA. CDR3 residues: CASSLRGGPGGHF. The DNA for the CDR3 is TGTGCCAGCAGCTTAAGAGGGGGACCCGGCGGGCATTTT.

The rearrangement uses TRBV6-6 and TRBJ1-5, with D perhaps TRBD1 (5 bases). The CDR3 is 16 residues long. V lost 6 bases to trimming and J lost 2 bases, with 17 bases between them. In germline, CDR1 is MNHNY, CDR2 SVGAGI (reference sequence). Here the CDR3 reads CASSPTPGTGNQPQHF. The CDR3 DNA is TGTGCCAGCAGCCCTACCCCCGGGACGGGCAATCAGCCCCAGCATTTT.

J is TRBJ2-7 and V is TRBV6-1; D not resolved. V lost 4 bases, J lost 3 bases, and 10 bases lay in between. The CDR3 consists of 13 residues. Germline V gives CDR1 MNHNS, CDR2 SASEGT. DNA for the CDR3: TGTGCCAGCAGTGCGCGTCGGAACTACGAGCAGTACTTC. Protein product: CASSARRNYEQYF.

The chain couples TRBV7-9 to TRBJ1-2; D is unresolved. The V gene's germline CDR1 is SEHNR and CDR2 FQNEAQ (reference sequence). The CDR3 totals 14 residues. Trimming shortened V by 6 bases and J by 7 bases, and 18 bases separated the two germline ends. The CDR3 reads CASSYGQFGLGYTF. The DNA for the CDR3 is TGTGCCAGCAGTTATGGCCAGTTTGGGCTTGGCTACACCTTC. Variable domain in full (rest from reference TRBV7-9 and TRBJ1-2): DTGVSQNPRHKITKRGQNVTFRCDPISEHNRLYWYRQTLGQGPEFLTYFQNEAQLEKSRLLSDRFSAERPKGSFSTLEIQRTEQGDSAMYLCASSYGQFGLGYTFGSGTRLTVV.

The chain uses TRBV7-2 and TRBJ2-1; 10 positions agree with TRBD2. This CDR3 is 14 amino acids long. V was pared by 1 base and J by 13 bases, with 7 bases of the junction left unmatched. The germline V gene has CDR1 SGHTA and CDR2 FQGNSA. The CDR3 DNA reads as TGTGCCAGCAGCTTAGTTCCTAGCGGGAGTCTTCAGTTCTTC. It codes for CASSLVPSGSLQFF.